This T cell receptor beta chain was captured by sequencing in a study of T cells in Graves' hyperthyroidism and ophthalmopathy. Germline V gene sequence: CDR1 SGHRS, CDR2 YFSETQ. This CDR3 is built from 15 residues. Trimming pared 2 bases from V and 6 bases from J, leaving 15 bases between. This clonotype was observed at least ten times. Amplification of TCR beta CDR3 regions was performed using RNA transcripts as template. First-round RT-PCR with HTBI primers amplified the TCR CDR3 region. TCRdb ran MiXCR on the multiplex PCR reads and lists one entry per CDR3 protein. The data contain more than 300,000 distinct CDR3 sequences, roughly 20% of them singletons.

The sequenced sample consisted of blood. This TCR came from a man between 18 and 35 years old with Graves' ophthalmopathy. This sequence joins TRBV5-1 and TRBJ2-1; D is possibly TRBD2 (6 bases). In DNA, the CDR3 is TGCGCCAGCAGCTTATTACCGGGAGATCTCAATGAGCAGTTCTTC. It yields the protein CASSLLPGDLNEQFF.